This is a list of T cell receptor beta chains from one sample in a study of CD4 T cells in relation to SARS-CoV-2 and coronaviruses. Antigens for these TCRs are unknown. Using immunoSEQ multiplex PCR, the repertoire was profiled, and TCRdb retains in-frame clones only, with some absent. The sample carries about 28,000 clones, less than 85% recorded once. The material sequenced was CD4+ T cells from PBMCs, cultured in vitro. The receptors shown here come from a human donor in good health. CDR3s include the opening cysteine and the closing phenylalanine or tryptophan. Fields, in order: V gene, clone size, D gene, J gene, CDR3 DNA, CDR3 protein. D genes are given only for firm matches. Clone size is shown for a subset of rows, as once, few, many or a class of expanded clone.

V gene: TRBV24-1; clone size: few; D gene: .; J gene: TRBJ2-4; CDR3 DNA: TGTGCCGCGGTCTGGGACATTCAGTACTTC; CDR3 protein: CAAVWDIQYF
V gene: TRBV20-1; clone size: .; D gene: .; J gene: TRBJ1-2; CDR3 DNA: TGCAGTGCTAGAGTGGGTCACCTTACCTTC; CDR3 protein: CSARVGHLTF
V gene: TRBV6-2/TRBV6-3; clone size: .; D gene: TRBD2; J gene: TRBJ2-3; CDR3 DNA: TGTGCCAGCAGCCGAGGACTAGCCACAGATACGCAGTATTTT; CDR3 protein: CASSRGLATDTQYF
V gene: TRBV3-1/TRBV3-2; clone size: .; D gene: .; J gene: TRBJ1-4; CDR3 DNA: TGTGCCAGCAGCCCCCTACAGGGAGAGGGAGAAAAACTGTTTTTT; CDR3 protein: CASSPLQGEGEKLFF
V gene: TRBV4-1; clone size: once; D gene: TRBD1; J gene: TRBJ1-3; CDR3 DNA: TGCGCCAGCAGCCGATACGGGACAGGACCACCTGGAAACACCATATATTTT; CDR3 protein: CASSRYGTGPPGNTIYF
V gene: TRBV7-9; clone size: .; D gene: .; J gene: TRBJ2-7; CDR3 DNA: TGTGCCAGCAGCTCCTTTCGGAACGAGCAGTACTTC; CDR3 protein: CASSSFRNEQYF
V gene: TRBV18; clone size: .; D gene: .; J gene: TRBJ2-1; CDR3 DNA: TGTGCCAGCTCACCATTGTATCAGACCCAGGGCCCGAGCTCCTACAATGAGCAGTTCTTC; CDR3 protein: CASSPLYQTQGPSSYNEQFF
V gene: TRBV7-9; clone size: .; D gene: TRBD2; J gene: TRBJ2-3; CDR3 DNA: TGTGCCAGCAGCTCCAGCGGGGGCTGGACAGATACGCAGTATTTT; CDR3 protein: CASSSSGGWTDTQYF
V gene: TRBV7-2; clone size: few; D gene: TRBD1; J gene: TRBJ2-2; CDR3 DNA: TGTGCCAGCAGCCCCCGGACAGGGGACACCGGGGAGCTGTTTTTT; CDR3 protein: CASSPRTGDTGELFF
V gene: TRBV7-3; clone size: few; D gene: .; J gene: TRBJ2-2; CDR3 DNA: TGTGCCAGCAGCCCGCGTCCGACCGGGGAGCTGTTTTTT; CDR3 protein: CASSPRPTGELFF
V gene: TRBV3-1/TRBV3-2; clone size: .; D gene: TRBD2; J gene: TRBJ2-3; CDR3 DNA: TGTGCCAGCAGCCAACGGGGGGGCGGGAGAGATACGCAGTATTTT; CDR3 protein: CASSQRGGGRDTQYF
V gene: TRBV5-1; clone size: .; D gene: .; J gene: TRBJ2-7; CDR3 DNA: TGCGCCAGCAGCTTGGCGGGGAGCTACGAGCAGTACTTC; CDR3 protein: CASSLAGSYEQYF
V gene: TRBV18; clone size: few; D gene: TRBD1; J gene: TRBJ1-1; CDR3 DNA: TGTGCCAGCTCATCACAAGGACAGGAGGGCACTGAAGCTTTCTTT; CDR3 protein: CASSSQGQEGTEAFF
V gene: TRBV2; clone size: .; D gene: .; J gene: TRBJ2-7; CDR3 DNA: TGTGCCAGCAACCGGCCATTGGAGTCCGAGCAGTACTTC; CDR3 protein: CASNRPLESEQYF
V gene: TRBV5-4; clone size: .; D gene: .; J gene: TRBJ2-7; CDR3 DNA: TGTGCCAGCAGCTTGGACGGGGGGCGGGACGAGCAGTACTTC; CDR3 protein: CASSLDGGRDEQYF
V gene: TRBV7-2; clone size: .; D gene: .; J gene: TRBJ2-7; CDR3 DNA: TGTGCCAGCAGCTTCGGACAGACGAGCTCCTACGAGCAGTACTTC; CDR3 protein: CASSFGQTSSYEQYF
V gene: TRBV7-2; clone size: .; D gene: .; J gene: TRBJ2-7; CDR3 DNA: TGTGCCAGCAGCTCCTTAGCGGCCTACGAGCAGTACTTC; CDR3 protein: CASSSLAAYEQYF
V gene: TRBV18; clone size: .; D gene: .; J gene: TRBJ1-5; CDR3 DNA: TGTGCCAGCTCACCACACGCAGATAGCAATCAGCCCCAGCATTTT; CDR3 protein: CASSPHADSNQPQHF
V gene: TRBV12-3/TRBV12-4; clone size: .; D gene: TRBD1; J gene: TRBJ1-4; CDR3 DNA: TGTGCCAGCAGTTGGACAGGAGTTAAACTGTTTTTT; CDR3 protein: CASSWTGVKLFF
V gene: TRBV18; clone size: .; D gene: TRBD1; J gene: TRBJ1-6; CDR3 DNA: TGTGCCAGCTCACTTGGGACAGCCAATAATTCACCCCTCCACTTT; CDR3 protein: CASSLGTANNSPLHF
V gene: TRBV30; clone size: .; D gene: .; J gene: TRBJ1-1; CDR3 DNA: TGTGCCTGGACCCGCAGGACTGAAGCTTTCTTT; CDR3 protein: CAWTRRTEAFF
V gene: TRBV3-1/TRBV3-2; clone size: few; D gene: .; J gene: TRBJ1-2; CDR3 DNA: TGTGCCAGCAGCTTAAACAGGGAATATGGCTACACCTTC; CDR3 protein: CASSLNREYGYTF
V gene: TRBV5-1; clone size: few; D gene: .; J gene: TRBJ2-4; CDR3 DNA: TGCGCCAGCAGCTTTGCGGGGGCTGAAGGCATTCAGTACTTC; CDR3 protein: CASSFAGAEGIQYF
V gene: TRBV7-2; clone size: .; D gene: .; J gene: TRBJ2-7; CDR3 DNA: TGTGCCAGCAGCTTAGCGTCGAGTTCCCGTTACGAGCAGTACTTC; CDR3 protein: CASSLASSSRYEQYF
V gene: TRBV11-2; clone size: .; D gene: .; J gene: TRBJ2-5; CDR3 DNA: TGTGCCAGCAGCCTCGGAGGGTCGGGAGAGGAGACCCAGTACTTC; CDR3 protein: CASSLGGSGEETQYF
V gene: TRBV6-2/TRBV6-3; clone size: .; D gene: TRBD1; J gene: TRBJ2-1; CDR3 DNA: TGTGCCAGCAGCCTCCGGGACAGGGGGCTAAATGAGCAGTTCTTC; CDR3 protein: CASSLRDRGLNEQFF